This TCR beta chain was sequenced during a study of CD8+ T cells in alopecia areata. This clone was seen only a few times. Trimming took 1 base from V and 2 from J, leaving 8 bases between them. Germline CDR1 SGHTA, CDR2 FQGNSA. This CDR3 region has 14 residues. TCR sequencing used cDNA made by reverse transcription of extracted RNA. Clones were read by immunoSEQ multiplex PCR, and TCRdb kept only the in-frame ones, dropping some. The sample shows tens of thousands of clones, approximately 58% of them seen only once. The chain uses TRBV7-2 and TRBJ2-5; D gene ambiguous. The TCR sequence derives from a human donor with alopecia areata. Source: CD8+ T cells sorted from blood, taken at week 0. The CDR3 DNA follows: TGTGCCAGCAGCTTAGATCGGTCTCAAGAGACCCAGTACTTC. It is translated as CASSLDRSQETQYF.